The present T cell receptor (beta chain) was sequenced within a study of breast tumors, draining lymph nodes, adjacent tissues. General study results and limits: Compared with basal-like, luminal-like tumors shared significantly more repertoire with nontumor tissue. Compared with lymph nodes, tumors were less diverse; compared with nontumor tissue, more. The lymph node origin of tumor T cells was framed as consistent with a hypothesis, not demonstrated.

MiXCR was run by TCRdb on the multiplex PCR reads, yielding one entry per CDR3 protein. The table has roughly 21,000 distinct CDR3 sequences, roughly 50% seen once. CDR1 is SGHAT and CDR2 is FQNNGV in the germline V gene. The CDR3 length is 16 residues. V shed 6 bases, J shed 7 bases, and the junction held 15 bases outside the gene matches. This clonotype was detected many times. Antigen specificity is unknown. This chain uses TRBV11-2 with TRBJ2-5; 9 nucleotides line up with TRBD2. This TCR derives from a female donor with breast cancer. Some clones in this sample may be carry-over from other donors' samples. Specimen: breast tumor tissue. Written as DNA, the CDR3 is TGTGCCAGCAGTCCAGAGGGTAGCGGGAGTTGGGGGACCCAGTACTTC. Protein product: CASSPEGSGSWGTQYF.